These 20 T cell receptor beta chains originate from one sample sequenced in a study of blood T cell repertoires in COVID-19. Sequenced by immunoSEQ multiplex PCR; TCRdb stores in-frame clones only, minus some. The data contain about 400,000 clones, around 89% of them seen just once; the ten biggest clones take up over 4%. Sequenced: peripheral blood. The receptor set was obtained from a woman aged 30 to 39 with acute or convalescent COVID-19.

This chain links TRBV5-5 with TRBJ1-6, with a weak D call TRBD1 (6 bases). The length of the CDR3 is 15 residues. Trimming removed 0 bases at V and 2 bases at J, with 6 bases between. The germline gives CDR1 SGHKS, CDR2 YYEKEE (reference sequence). The CDR3 loop is CASSLDRAYNSPLHF. CDR3 sequence (DNA): TGTGCCAGCAGCTTGGACAGGGCCTATAATTCACCCCTCCACTTT.

This clone came up once. This chain connects TRBV9 to TRBJ1-6, with a weak D call TRBD1 (6 bases). Deletions cut 7 bases from V and 0 bases from J, with 14 bases between. The V gene's germline CDR1 is SGDLS and CDR2 YYNGEE. CDR3 length equals 16 residues. CDR3 amino acids: CASGQGYGSYNSPLHF. The CDR3 nucleotides are TGTGCCAGCGGTCAGGGGTACGGCTCCTATAATTCACCCCTCCACTTT.

This clone is a singleton in its sample. V gene TRBV12-5 combines with J gene TRBJ1-2; D not resolved. Germline CDR1 and CDR2: LGHNT and FRNRAP. V lost 2 bases to trimming and J lost 8 bases, with 24 bases between them. The CDR3 sequence is 17 residues long. Here the CDR3 DNA reads TGTGCTAGTGGTTTGATACTTTTTCGTCATCTGAAGAACGGCTACACCTTC. Its translation is CASGLILFRHLKNGYTF.

The chain couples TRBV5-6 to TRBJ1-5, with 7 bases aligning to TRBD1. CDR3 length: 15 residues. Trimming took 1 base from V and 3 from J; bases not matched to a gene: 4. CDR1 is SGHDT, CDR2 YYEEEE, per germline. The CDR3 DNA follows: TGTGCCAGCAGCTTGTTGGGACAGAACAATCAGCCCCAGCATTTT. It encodes CASSLLGQNNQPQHF.

V gene TRBV5-1 combines with J gene TRBJ2-5; a weak D match, TRBD2 (6 bases). Germline loops: CDR1 SGHRS, CDR2 YFSETQ. The CDR3 runs 13 residues. V was trimmed by 4 bases and J by 5 bases, leaving 12 bases between them. DNA for the CDR3: TGCGCCAGCAGCCCCCCCGGAGGGGAGACCCAGTACTTC. Its translation: CASSPPGGETQYF.

The CDR3: CASSSTDRGRNYGYTF. The CDR3 DNA follows: TGTGCCAGCAGCTCTACAGACAGGGGTCGTAACTATGGCTACACCTTC. The chain recombines TRBV27 with TRBJ1-2; 8 bases align to TRBD1. Trimming took 6 bases from V and 1 from J; bases not matched to a gene: 10. This CDR3 spans 16 amino acids. CDR1 and CDR2 from the germline V gene are MNHEY and SMNVEV (reference sequence).

The gene calls are TRBV13 and TRBJ1-5; D is undetermined. Trimming took off 6 bases at V and 3 bases at J, with 15 bases between the two ends. The CDR3 totals 15 residues. The germline V gene has CDR1 PRHDT and CDR2 FYEKMQ (reference sequence). The CDR3 DNA follows: TGTGCCAGCAGAAAAGGGAGGGCCCCCAATCAGCCCCAGCATTTT. Amino acid sequence: CASRKGRAPNQPQHF.

V gene TRBV10-3 combines with J gene TRBJ2-7; D unclear. Trimming took 4 bases from V and 0 from J, leaving 16 bases between them. The CDR3 consists of 16 residues. Per the germline V gene, CDR1 is ENHRY and CDR2 is SYGVKD. This CDR3 is CAISGSSTLDSYEQYF. The CDR3 coding sequence is TGTGCCATCAGTGGGTCCTCAACTCTTGACTCCTACGAGCAGTACTTC.

The rearrangement joins TRBV4-1 to TRBJ1-1; possible D gene TRBD1, 6 bases. The V end was cut by 0 bases, the J end by 4 bases, with 15 bases between. CDR1 and CDR2 (germline): MGHRA, YSYEKL. CDR3 length: 16 residues. CDR3 nucleotides: TGCGCCAGCAGCCAAGATCTCAGGGGTCGGAGCACTGAAGCTTTCTTT. Translating gives CASSQDLRGRSTEAFF.

The chain has TRBV24-1 and TRBJ1-1, with D possibly matching TRBD1 (5 bases). The CDR3 consists of 14 residues. CDR1 is KGHDR and CDR2 is SFDVKD in the germline V gene. V was cut by 4 bases and J by 5 bases, with 13 bases left in between. The CDR3 is CATSDPGTGTEAFF. The CDR3 DNA sequence: TGTGCCACCAGTGACCCTGGGACTGGGACTGAAGCTTTCTTT.

The chain employs TRBV5-4 and TRBJ2-7, with 8 bases lining up with TRBD2. There are 16 residues in the CDR3. Losses at the gene ends were 4 bases for V and 7 bases for J; bases not matched to a gene: 16. The germline gives CDR1 SGHNT, CDR2 YYREEE (reference sequence). The CDR3 spells CASSPRGAGGFREQYF. The CDR3 coding sequence is TGTGCCAGCAGCCCACGGGGCGCGGGGGGTTTCAGAGAGCAGTACTTC.

The chain links TRBV19 to TRBJ1-4; D is possibly TRBD1 (5 bases). This CDR3 is built from 15 residues. Germline-derived CDR1 and CDR2 are LNHDA and SQIVND (reference sequence). The ends were cut back, 3 bases at V and 8 bases at J, with 16 bases in the middle. The CDR3 loop is CASSISAGKDEKLFF. DNA for the CDR3: TGTGCCAGTAGTATTTCGGCAGGGAAGGACGAAAAACTGTTTTTT.

The rearrangement joins TRBV29-1 to TRBJ1-2; D not resolved. The CDR3 length is 13 residues. CDR1 SQVTM and CDR2 ANQGSEA come from the germline V gene. With 5 bases removed from V and 3 bases from J, the gap between germline ends came to 13 bases. This CDR3 reads CSVYDRVHYGYTF. The CDR3 DNA is TGCAGCGTTTATGATCGGGTTCACTATGGCTACACCTTC. Full variable domain (missing parts from reference TRBV29-1 and TRBJ1-2): SAVISQKPSRDICQRGTSLTIQCQVDSQVTMMFWYRQQPGQSLTLIATANQGSEATYESGFVIDKFPISRPNLTFSTLTVSNMSPEDSSIYLCSVYDRVHYGYTFGSGTRLTVV.

The chain couples TRBV28 to TRBJ1-1; 7 positions match TRBD1. The CDR3 totals 13 residues. Unmatched junction bases numbered 5, after V lost 6 bases and J lost 4 bases. Germline assignment: CDR1 MDHEN and CDR2 SYDVKM. The CDR3 here is CASSRDSFTEAFF. As DNA, the CDR3 is TGTGCCAGCAGCAGGGACAGTTTCACTGAAGCTTTCTTT.

The CDR3 protein is CASSLQGRNTEAFF. The DNA for the CDR3 is TGCGCCAGCAGCCTTCAGGGGCGGAACACTGAAGCTTTCTTT. The V and J genes are TRBV5-1 and TRBJ1-1, with a weak D call TRBD1 (6 bases). The CDR3 is 14 amino acids. Germline loops: CDR1 SGHRS, CDR2 YFSETQ. The V gene lost 4 bases and the J gene lost 1 base, with 11 bases spanning the gap.

The V call is TRBV5-5, the J call TRBJ1-5, with D perhaps matching TRBD1 (5 bases). CDR3 length equals 15 residues. V was clipped by 4 bases and J by 2 bases, with 13 bases between them. Germline V CDR1 and CDR2: SGHKS, YYEKEE (reference sequence). In nucleotides, the CDR3 is TGTGCCAGCAGCCTTAACGGGGGGGGCAATCAGCCCCAGCATTTT. This translates into CASSLNGGGNQPQHF.

The J gene is TRBJ1-6, the V gene TRBV6-5, with TRBD1 identical over 7 bases. The ends lost 7 bases at V and 9 bases at J; junction bases unmatched: 9. Per the germline V gene, CDR1 is MNHEY and CDR2 is SVGAGI. This CDR3 has 14 residues. The CDR3: CASKGQTLTSPLHF. For the CDR3, the DNA is TGTGCCAGCAAGGGACAGACCCTAACTTCACCCCTCCACTTT.

This chain uses TRBV7-9 with TRBJ2-5; tentative D call: TRBD2 (6 bases). CDR1 and CDR2 from the germline V gene are SEHNR and FQNEAQ (reference sequence). This CDR3 comprises 16 residues. Trimming shortened V by 2 bases and J by 1 base, and 14 bases separated the two germline ends. The CDR3: CASSLYGRRGQETQYF. The CDR3, as DNA: TGTGCCAGCAGCTTATATGGACGGCGGGGCCAAGAGACCCAGTACTTC. Using reference TRBV7-9 and TRBJ2-5 for the parts outside the CDR3, the full variable domain is DTGVSQNPRHKITKRGQNVTFRCDPISEHNRLYWYRQTLGQGPEFLTYFQNEAQLEKSRLLSDRFSAERPKGSFSTLEIQRTEQGDSAMYLCASSLYGRRGQETQYFGPGTRLLVL.

This chain connects TRBV5-1 to TRBJ2-3, with 8 nucleotides matching TRBD1. V trimming: 4 bases; J trimming: 0 bases; junction bases outside the gene matches: 16. This CDR3 comprises 19 residues. The germline V gene has CDR1 SGHRS and CDR2 YFSETQ. The CDR3 region is CASSIYRDRRSTSTDTQYF. DNA for the CDR3: TGCGCCAGCAGCATTTACCGGGACAGGCGCTCGACTAGCACAGATACGCAGTATTTT.

This clone was detected once. V is TRBV5-8 and J is TRBJ1-2; 7 bases are a match to TRBD1. J gave up 3 bases and V 7 bases, and 21 bases lay outside the gene matches. This CDR3 has 18 residues. Per the germline V gene, CDR1 is SGHTS and CDR2 is YDEGEE. CDR3 DNA: TGTGCCAGCGAGGGGCTAAGTGACAGGGTGTTTACGTACTATGGCTACACCTTC. It specifies CASEGLSDRVFTYYGYTF.